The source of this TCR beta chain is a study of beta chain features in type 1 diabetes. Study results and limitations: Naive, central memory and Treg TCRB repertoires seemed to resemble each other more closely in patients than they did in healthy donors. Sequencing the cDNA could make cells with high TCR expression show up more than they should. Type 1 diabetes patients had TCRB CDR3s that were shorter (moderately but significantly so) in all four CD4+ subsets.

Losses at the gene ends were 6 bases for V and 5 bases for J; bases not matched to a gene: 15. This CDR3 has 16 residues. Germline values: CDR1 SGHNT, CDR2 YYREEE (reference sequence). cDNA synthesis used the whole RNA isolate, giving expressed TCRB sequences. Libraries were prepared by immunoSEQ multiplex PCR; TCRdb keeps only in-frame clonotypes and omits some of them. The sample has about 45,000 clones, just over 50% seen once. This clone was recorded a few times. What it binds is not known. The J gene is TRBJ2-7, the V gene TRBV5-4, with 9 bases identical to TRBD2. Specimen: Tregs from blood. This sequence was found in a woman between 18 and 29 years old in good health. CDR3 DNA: TGTGCCAGCACTCGGGCTAGCGGGAAGTCTATGGACGAGCAGTACTTC. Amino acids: CASTRASGKSMDEQYF.